Listed here are 13 T cell receptor beta chains from one sample, sequenced in a study of long-term antiretroviral therapy in people with HIV. Investigators performed immunoSEQ version v3.0 at survey level. The repertoire was sequenced with immunoSEQ multiplex PCR; TCRdb's copy has only in-frame clones and lacks some. The table has some 21,000 clones, almost 85% seen once. The source was unsorted PBMCs, collected 0.3 years after starting antiretroviral therapy. Every receptor here comes from a middle-aged man with HIV.

The chain combines TRBV7-2 with TRBJ2-7, with 8 bases matching TRBD1. The trim removed 5 bases at V and 4 bases at J, leaving 4 bases unmatched. The V gene's germline CDR1 is SGHTA and CDR2 FQGNSA. CDR3 size: 13 residues. DNA for the CDR3: TGTGCCAGCAGCCCGCAGGGGGCATACGAGCAGTACTTC. It encodes CASSPQGAYEQYF.

The J gene is TRBJ2-1, the V gene TRBV30, with 12 bases that match TRBD2. V gave up 4 bases and J gave up 8 bases; unmatched junction bases: 6. This CDR3 is 14 amino acids long. The germline V gene encodes CDR1 GTSNPN and CDR2 SVGIG (reference sequence). CDR3 sequence reads: CAWNRLAGVHEQFF. CDR3 nucleotides: TGTGCCTGGAACCGACTAGCGGGAGTCCATGAGCAGTTCTTC.

This chain connects TRBV5-1 to TRBJ2-7; 11 bases are shared with TRBD1. CDR3 length: 16 amino acids. The ends lost 2 bases at V and 2 bases at J; junction bases unmatched: 6. Germline V gene sequence: CDR1 SGHRS, CDR2 YFSETQ. Here the CDR3 DNA reads TGCGCCAGCAGCTTCGGGACAGGGGGTTGGGCCTACGAGCAGTACTTC. As protein: CASSFGTGGWAYEQYF.

The rearrangement links TRBV19 to TRBJ1-6; possible D gene TRBD1, 6 bases. Germline loops: CDR1 LNHDA, CDR2 SQIVND (reference sequence). Trimming pared 3 bases from V and 7 bases from J, leaving 16 bases between. The CDR3 sequence is 16 residues long. The chain's CDR3 is CASSIHRAGGNSPLHF. CDR3 DNA: TGTGCCAGTAGTATTCACAGGGCCGGAGGGAATTCACCCCTCCACTTT.

The chain is built from TRBV5-4 and TRBJ2-7, with D possibly being TRBD2 (6 bases). The germline gives CDR1 SGHNT, CDR2 YYREEE (reference sequence). This CDR3 contains 14 residues. V lost 4 bases to trimming and J lost 0 bases, with 11 bases between them. CDR3 amino acids: CASSTGLSSYEQYF. CDR3 in DNA: TGTGCCAGCAGCACGGGACTCAGCTCCTACGAGCAGTACTTC.

The genes are TRBV6-1 and TRBJ2-7; perhaps D is TRBD1 or TRBD2 (5 bases each). The V end lost 8 bases, the J end lost 5 bases, and 13 bases lay between the germline ends. The CDR3 runs 12 residues. Germline V gene data show CDR1 as MNHNS and CDR2 as SASEGT. CDR3 DNA: TGTGCCAGCCTAGAGGGGTGGCACGAGCAGTACTTC. Translation: CASLEGWHEQYF.

The V and J genes are TRBV5-1 and TRBJ1-1, with 8 bases identical to TRBD1. The CDR3 spans 16 residues. Looked up from germline, CDR1 is SGHRS and CDR2 is YFSETQ. The V and J ends lost 4 bases and 1 base, in that order; junction bases with no gene match: 9. The CDR3 DNA follows: TGCGCCAGCAGCCCTGGTGCCGGGACAGGGAACACTGAAGCTTTCTTT. Encoded protein: CASSPGAGTGNTEAFF.

This chain uses TRBV25-1 with TRBJ2-6, with D hard to call. Germline CDR1 MGHDK, CDR2 SYGVNS. The germline V and J ends were trimmed by 3 bases and 4 bases, with 13 bases remaining between them. CDR3 size: 16 residues. The CDR3 DNA reads as TGTGCCAGCAGTGACACGGGTCATCGGGGGGCCAACGTCCTGACTTTC. It encodes CASSDTGHRGANVLTF.

The DNA for the CDR3 is TGTGCCAGCAGCTTAAGTCCGAACTCTGGAAACACCATATATTTT. Protein sequence: CASSLSPNSGNTIYF. V gene TRBV7-8 combines with J gene TRBJ1-3, with D unresolved. Trimming removed 2 bases from V and 0 bases from J, with 8 bases in between. The CDR3 sequence is 15 residues long. CDR1 and CDR2 from the germline V gene are SGHVS and FQNEAQ.

This chain uses TRBV4-3 with TRBJ1-2; a weak D match, TRBD1 (6 bases). The CDR3 consists of 15 residues. Trimming shortened V by 4 bases and J by 8 bases, and 20 bases separated the two germline ends. Per germline, CDR1 LGHNA and CDR2 YSLEER. CDR3 coding DNA: TGCGCCAGCAGCCTAATCGCCCGGGACAAGGGAGGCTACACCTTC. Translation gives CASSLIARDKGGYTF.

The rearrangement links TRBV20-1 to TRBJ2-7; D is unresolved. CDR1 and CDR2 from the germline V gene are DFQATT and SNEGSKA (reference sequence). Trimming stripped 6 bases from V and 3 bases from J, with 9 bases between. CDR3 size: 11 residues. The CDR3 DNA follows: TGCAGTGCCCTTGGGAACTACGAGCAGTACTTC. It codes for CSALGNYEQYF.

V usage is TRBV15 and J usage is TRBJ1-1, with TRBD1 identical over 7 bases. There are 17 residues in the CDR3. CDR1 and CDR2 from the germline V gene are LNHNV and YYDKDF (reference sequence). J was trimmed by 0 bases and V by 6 bases; bases with no gene match: 13. DNA of the CDR3: TGTGCCACCAGGCAACGTAGGGGGCCCTTTATGAACACTGAAGCTTTCTTT. This encodes CATRQRRGPFMNTEAFF.

This clone has just one count. The chain combines TRBV7-9 with TRBJ1-2; the D gene is possibly TRBD1 (5 bases). Germline V gives CDR1 SEHNR, CDR2 FQNEAQ (reference sequence). The V and J ends lost 3 bases and 5 bases respectively, with 13 bases between them. The CDR3 is 14 amino acids. CDR3 sequence reads: CASSFGGGYYGYTF. For the CDR3, the DNA is TGTGCCAGCAGCTTCGGGGGGGGTTATTATGGCTACACCTTC. Together with reference TRBV7-9 and TRBJ1-2, the CDR3 gives the full variable domain: DTGVSQNPRHKITKRGQNVTFRCDPISEHNRLYWYRQTLGQGPEFLTYFQNEAQLEKSRLLSDRFSAERPKGSFSTLEIQRTEQGDSAMYLCASSFGGGYYGYTFGSGTRLTVV.